This T cell receptor (beta chain) was found in a study of T cells expressing NK-cell markers. Study outcomes and limitations: HCMV specificity of the expanded NKG2C+ T cell clones stayed unclear.

TCRdb processed the 5' RACE reads again and assigns one entry to each CDR3 protein, with no DNA. The listing contains about 300,000 distinct CDR3 sequences. On this clonotype itself: What it binds is unknown.

This CDR3 comprises 15 residues. CDR1 SGDLS and CDR2 YYNGEE come from the germline V gene. Sequencing was carried out using blood T cells: a sorted CD56 or NKG2C T cell subset, CD4+ or CD8+ T cells, or bulk PBMC T cells (not recorded which). V is TRBV9 and J is TRBJ2-1; TCRdb's D gene call, TRBD2, goes unchecked for lack of DNA. The clonotype was recovered from a woman aged 18 to 69 in good health. The CDR3 reads CASSVHLADYNEQFF.